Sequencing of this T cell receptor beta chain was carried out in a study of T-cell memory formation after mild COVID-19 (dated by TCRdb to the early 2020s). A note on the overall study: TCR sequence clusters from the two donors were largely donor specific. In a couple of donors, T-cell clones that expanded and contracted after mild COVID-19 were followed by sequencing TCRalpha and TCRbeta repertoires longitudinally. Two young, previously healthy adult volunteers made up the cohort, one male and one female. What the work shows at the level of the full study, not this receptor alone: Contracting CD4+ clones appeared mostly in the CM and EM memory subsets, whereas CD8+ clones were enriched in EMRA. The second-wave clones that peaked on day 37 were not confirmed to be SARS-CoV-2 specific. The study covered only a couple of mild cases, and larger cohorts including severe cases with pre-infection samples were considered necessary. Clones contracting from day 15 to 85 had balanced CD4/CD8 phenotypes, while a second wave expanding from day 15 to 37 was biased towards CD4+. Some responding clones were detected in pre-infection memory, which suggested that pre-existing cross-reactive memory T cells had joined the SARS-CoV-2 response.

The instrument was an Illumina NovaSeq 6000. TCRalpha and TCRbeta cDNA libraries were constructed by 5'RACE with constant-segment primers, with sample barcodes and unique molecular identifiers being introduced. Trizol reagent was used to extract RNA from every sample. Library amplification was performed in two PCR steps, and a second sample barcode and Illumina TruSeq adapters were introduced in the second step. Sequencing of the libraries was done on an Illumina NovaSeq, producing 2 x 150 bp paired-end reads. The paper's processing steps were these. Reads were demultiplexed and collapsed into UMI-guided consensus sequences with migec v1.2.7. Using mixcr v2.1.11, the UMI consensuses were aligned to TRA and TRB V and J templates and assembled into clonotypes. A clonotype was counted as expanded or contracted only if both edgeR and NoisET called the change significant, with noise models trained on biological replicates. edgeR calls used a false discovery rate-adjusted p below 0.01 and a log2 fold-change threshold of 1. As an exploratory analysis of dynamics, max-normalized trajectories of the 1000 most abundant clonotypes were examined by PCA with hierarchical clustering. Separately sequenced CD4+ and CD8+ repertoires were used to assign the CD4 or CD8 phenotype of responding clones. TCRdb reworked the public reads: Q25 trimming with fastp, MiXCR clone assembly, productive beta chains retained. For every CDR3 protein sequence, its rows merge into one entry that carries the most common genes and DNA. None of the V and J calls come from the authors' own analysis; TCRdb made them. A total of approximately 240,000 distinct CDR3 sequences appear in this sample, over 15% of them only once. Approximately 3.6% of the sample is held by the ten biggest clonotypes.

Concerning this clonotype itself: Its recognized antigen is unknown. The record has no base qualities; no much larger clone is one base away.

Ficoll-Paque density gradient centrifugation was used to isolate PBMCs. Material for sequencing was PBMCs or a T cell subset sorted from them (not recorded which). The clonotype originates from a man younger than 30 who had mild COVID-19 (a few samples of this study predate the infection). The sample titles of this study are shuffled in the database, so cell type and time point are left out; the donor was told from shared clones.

The CDR3 amino acid sequence is: CASSQDARFAGEETQYF. Here is the DNA: TGTGCCAGCAGCCAAGACGCAAGATTTGCGGGAGAAGAGACCCAGTACTTC. This receptor chain uses TRBV3-1 and TRBJ2-5, and 7 bases in between align with TRBD2. CDR1 and CDR2 are read off the germline V gene (reference sequence) as LGHDT and YNNKEL. The CDR3 covers 17 residues, taking in both the cysteine and the phenylalanine. Left in the record is the CDR3 DNA by itself, 51 bases read in frame from the first base. Trimming removed 0 bases from V and 3 bases from J; the gene matches leave 10 bases unexplained.